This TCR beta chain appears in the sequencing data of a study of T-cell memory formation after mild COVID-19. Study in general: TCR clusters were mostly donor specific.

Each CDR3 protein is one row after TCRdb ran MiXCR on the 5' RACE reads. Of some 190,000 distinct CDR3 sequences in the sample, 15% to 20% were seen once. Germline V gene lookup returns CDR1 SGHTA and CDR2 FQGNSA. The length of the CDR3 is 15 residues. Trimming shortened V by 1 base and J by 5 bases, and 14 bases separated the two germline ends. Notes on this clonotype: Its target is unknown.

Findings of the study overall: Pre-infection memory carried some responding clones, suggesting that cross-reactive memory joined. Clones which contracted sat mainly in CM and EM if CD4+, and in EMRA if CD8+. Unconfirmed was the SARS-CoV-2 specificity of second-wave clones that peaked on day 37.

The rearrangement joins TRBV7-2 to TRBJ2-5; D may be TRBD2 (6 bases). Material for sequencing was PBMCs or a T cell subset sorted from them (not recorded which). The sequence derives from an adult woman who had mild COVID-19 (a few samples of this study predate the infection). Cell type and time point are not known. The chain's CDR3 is CASSLVGGATETQYF. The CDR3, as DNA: TGTGCCAGCAGCTTAGTCGGGGGAGCGACTGAGACCCAGTACTTC.